This TCR beta chain is drawn from a study of graft-versus-host responses after intestinal transplantation. Across the study: Anti-thymocyte globulin induction was given to all recipients, followed by tacrolimus and steroids for around 3 years.

CDR3 length: 15 residues. V lost 5 bases, J lost 2 bases, and 9 bases stayed unmatched. Germline values: CDR1 SGHTA, CDR2 FQGTGA. Profiled with immunoSEQ multiplex PCR; TCRdb holds only in-frame clones, not every one. The sample comprises some 8,700 clones, approximately 33% of which are singletons, and roughly 4.7% rests with the top ten. The sequencing here drew on alloreactive CD4+ T cells from a mixed lymphocyte reaction culture, taken before intestinal transplant. The subset was: CFSE-low proliferating T cells sorted from approximately 6-day pre-transplant mixed lymphocyte reaction (GvH or HvG direction). The genes are TRBV7-3 and TRBJ2-7; 7 nucleotides align to TRBD1. The TCR comes from a human patient who received an intestinal transplant. In nucleotides, the CDR3 is TGTGCCAGCAGCCAGGGGGTGATCCCCCCCTACGAGCAGTACTTC. Translation gives CASSQGVIPPYEQYF.